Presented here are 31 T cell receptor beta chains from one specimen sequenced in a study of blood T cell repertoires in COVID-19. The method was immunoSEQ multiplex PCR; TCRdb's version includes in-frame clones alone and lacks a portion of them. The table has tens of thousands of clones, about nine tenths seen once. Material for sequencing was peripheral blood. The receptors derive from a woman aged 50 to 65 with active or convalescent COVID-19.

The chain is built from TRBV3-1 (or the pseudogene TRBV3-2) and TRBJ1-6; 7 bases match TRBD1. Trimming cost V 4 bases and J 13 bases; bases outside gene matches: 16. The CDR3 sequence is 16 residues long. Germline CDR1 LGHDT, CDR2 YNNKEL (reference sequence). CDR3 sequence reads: CASSRPGQFTPFPLHF. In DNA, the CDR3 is TGTGCCAGCAGCCGCCCGGGACAGTTCACCCCTTTTCCCCTCCACTTT.

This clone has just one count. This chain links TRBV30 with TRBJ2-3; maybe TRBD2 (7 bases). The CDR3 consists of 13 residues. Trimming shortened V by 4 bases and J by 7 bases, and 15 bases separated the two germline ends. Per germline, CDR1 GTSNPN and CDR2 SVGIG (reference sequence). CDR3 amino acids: CAWIGGGPHTQYF. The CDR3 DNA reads TGTGCCTGGATTGGGGGGGGGCCGCATACGCAGTATTTT.

The CDR3 DNA follows: TGTGCCAGCACCTCAGGGGTAGAAGGCTACACCTTC. Translating gives CASTSGVEGYTF. The gene calls are TRBV28 and TRBJ1-2, with D maybe TRBD1 (6 bases). Germline CDR1 is MDHEN and CDR2 is SYDVKM. Trimming shortened V by 7 bases and J by 8 bases, and 14 bases separated the two germline ends. The CDR3 is 12 amino acids.

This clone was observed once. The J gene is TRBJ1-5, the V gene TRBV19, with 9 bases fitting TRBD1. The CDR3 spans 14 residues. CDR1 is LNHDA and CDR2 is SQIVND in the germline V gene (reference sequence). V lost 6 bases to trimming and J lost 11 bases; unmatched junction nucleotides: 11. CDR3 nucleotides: TGTGCCAGTAGCAAGAGGGGACAGGGTTCGACCCAGCATTTT. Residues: CASSKRGQGSTQHF. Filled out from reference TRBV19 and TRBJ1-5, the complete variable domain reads DGGITQSPKYLFRKEGQNVTLSCEQNLNHDAMYWYRQDPGQGLRLIYYSQIVNDFQKGDIAEGYSVSREKKESFPLTVTSAQKNPTAFYLCASSKRGQGSTQHFGDGTRLSIL.

The CDR3 DNA sequence: TGTGCCAGCAGCTTTCAAGGCAGGGTGGCTTTCTTT. As protein: CASSFQGRVAFF. The rearrangement links TRBV5-6 to TRBJ1-1; possibly TRBD1 for D (5 bases). Germline V gene data show CDR1 as SGHDT and CDR2 as YYEEEE. The CDR3 is made up of 12 amino acids. The V gene lost 2 bases and the J gene lost 11 bases, with 13 bases spanning the gap.

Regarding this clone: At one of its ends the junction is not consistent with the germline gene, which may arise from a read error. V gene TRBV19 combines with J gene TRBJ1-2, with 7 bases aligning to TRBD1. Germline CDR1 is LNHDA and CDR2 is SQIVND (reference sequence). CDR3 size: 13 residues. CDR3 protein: CASSVDRADGYTF. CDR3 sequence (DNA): TGTGCCAGTAGTGTAGACAGGGCTGATGGCTACACCTTC.

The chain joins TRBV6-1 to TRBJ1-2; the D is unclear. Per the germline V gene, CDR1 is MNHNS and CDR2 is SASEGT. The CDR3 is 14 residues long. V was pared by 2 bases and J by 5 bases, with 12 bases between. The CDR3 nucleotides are TGTGCCAGCAGTGAAACCCGAGGGATGTATGGCTACACCTTC. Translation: CASSETRGMYGYTF.

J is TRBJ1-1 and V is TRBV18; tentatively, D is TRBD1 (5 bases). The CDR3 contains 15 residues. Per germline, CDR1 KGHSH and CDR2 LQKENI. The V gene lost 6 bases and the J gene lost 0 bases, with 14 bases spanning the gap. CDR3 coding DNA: TGTGCCAGCTCGGAGGGGAGCCCCATGAACACTGAAGCTTTCTTT. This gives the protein CASSEGSPMNTEAFF.

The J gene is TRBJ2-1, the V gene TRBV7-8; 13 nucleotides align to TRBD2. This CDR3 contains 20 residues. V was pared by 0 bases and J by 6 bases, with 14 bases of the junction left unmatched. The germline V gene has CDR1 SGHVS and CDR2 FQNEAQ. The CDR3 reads CASSLARLAGGVSRSNEQFF. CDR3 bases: TGTGCCAGCAGCTTAGCCCGACTAGCGGGGGGCGTGTCTAGATCCAATGAGCAGTTCTTC.

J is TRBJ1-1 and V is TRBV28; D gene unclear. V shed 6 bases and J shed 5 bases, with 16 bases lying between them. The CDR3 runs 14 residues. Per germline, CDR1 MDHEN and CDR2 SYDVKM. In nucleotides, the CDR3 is TGTGCCAGCAGCCCCACACGAGTGGAGACTGAAGCTTTCTTT. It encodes CASSPTRVETEAFF.

The CDR3 loop reads CASSLRTDPEGTQYF. In nucleotides, the CDR3 is TGTGCCAGCTCACTCCGGACCGATCCGGAGGGGACCCAGTACTTC. This chain joins TRBV18 and TRBJ2-5; tentative D call: TRBD2 (6 bases). This CDR3 region has 15 residues. V lost 4 bases to trimming and J lost 7 bases, with 19 bases between them. In germline, CDR1 is KGHSH, CDR2 LQKENI.

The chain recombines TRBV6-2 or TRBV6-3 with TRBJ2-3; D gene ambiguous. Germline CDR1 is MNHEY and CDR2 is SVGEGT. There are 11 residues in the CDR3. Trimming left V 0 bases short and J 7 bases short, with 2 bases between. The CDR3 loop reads CASSYSNTQYF. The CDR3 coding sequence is TGTGCCAGCAGTTACTCCAATACGCAGTATTTT.

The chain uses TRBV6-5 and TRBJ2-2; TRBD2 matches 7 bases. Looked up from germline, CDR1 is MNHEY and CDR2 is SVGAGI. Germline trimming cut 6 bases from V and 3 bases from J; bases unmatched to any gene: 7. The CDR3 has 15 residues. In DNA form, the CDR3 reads TGTGCCAGCAGAGCCGGGGGGTACGACACCGGGGAGCTGTTTTTT. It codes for CASRAGGYDTGELFF.

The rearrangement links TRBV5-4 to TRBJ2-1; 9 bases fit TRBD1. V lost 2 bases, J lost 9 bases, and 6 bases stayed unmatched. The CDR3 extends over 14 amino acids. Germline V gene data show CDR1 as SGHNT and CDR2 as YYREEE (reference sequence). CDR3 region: CASSLKQGAGEQFF. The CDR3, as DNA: TGTGCCAGCAGCTTAAAACAGGGGGCAGGTGAGCAGTTCTTC.

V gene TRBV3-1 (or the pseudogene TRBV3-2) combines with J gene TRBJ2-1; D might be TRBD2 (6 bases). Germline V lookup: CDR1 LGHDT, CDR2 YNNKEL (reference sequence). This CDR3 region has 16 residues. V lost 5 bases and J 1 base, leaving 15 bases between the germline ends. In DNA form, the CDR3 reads TGTGCCAGCAGCATAGGCTTGGGGGGTTCCTACAATGAGCAGTTCTTC. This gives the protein CASSIGLGGSYNEQFF.

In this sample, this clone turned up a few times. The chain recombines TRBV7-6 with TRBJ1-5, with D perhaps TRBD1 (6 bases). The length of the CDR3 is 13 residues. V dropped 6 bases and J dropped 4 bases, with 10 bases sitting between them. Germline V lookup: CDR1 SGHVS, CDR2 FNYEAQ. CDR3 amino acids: CASSTGPNQPQHF. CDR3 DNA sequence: TGTGCCAGCAGTACAGGGCCGAATCAGCCCCAGCATTTT.

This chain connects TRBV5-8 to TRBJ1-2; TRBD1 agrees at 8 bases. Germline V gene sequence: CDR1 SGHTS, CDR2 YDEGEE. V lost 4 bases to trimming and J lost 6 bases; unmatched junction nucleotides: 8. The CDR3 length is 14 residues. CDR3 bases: TGTGCCAGCAGCCTTCGACAGGGGTGGGATGGCTACACCTTC. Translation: CASSLRQGWDGYTF.

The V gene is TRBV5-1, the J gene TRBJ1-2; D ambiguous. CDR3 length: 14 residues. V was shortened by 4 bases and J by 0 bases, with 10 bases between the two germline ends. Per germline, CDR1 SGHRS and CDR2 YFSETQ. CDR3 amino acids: CASSAAQANYGYTF. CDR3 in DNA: TGCGCCAGCAGCGCCGCCCAGGCTAACTATGGCTACACCTTC.

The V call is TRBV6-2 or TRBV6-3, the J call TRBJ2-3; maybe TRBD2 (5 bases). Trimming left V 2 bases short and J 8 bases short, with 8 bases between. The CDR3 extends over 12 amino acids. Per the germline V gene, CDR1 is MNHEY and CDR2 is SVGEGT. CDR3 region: CASSYLAGTQYF. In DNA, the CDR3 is TGTGCCAGCAGTTACCTAGCAGGTACGCAGTATTTT.

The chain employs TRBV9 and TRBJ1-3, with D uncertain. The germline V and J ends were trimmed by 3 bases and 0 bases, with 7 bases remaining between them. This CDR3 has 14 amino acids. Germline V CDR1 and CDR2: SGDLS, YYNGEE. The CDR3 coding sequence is TGTGCCAGCAGCGCAACAGTCTCTGGAAACACCATATATTTT. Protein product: CASSATVSGNTIYF.

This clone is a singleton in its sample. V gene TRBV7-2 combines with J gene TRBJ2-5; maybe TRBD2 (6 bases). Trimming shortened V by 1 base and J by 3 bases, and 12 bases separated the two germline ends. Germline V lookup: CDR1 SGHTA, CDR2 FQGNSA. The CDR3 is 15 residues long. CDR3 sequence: CASSLGQGGEETQYF. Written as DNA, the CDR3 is TGTGCCAGCAGCTTAGGGCAGGGAGGAGAAGAGACCCAGTACTTC.

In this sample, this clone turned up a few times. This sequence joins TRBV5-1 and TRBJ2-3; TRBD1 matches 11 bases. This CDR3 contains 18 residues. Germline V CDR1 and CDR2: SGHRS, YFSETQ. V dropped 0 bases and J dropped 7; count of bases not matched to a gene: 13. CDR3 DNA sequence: TGCGCCAGCAGCTTGGATGGGACAGGGGGTTCCGGGGCAAATACGCAGTATTTT. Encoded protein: CASSLDGTGGSGANTQYF.

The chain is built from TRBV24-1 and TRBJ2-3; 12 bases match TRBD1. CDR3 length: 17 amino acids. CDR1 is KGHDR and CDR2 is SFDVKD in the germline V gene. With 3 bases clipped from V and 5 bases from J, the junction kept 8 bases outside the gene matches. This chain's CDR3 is CATSDRGTGGVRDTQYF. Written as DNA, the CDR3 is TGTGCCACCAGTGATCGCGGGACAGGGGGCGTGAGAGATACGCAGTATTTT.

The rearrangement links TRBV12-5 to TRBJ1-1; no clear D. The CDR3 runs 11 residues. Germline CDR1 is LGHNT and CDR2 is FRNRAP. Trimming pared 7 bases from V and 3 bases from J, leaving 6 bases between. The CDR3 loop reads CASAVDTEAFF. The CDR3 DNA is TGTGCTAGTGCGGTGGACACTGAAGCTTTCTTT.

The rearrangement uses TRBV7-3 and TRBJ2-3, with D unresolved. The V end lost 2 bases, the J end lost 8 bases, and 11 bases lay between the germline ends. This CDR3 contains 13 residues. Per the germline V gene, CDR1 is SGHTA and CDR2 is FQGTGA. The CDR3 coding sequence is TGTGCCAGCAGCTTATCGCCTAGTGGTACGCAGTATTTT. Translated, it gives CASSLSPSGTQYF.

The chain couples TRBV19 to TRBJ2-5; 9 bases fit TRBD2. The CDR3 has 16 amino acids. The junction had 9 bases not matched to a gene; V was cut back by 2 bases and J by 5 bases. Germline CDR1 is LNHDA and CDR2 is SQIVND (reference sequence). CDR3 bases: TGTGCCAGTAGTATAAACCGCGGGGGGGCCAGCGAGACCCAGTACTTC. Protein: CASSINRGGASETQYF.

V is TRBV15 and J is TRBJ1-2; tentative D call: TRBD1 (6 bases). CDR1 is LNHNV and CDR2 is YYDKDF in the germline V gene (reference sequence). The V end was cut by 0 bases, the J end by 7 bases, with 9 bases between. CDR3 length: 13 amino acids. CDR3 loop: CATSRDLGGGYTF. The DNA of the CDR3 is TGTGCCACCAGCAGAGATCTAGGGGGTGGCTACACCTTC.

The CDR3 is CASSQDPTGNNSPLHF. The CDR3 DNA follows: TGCGCCAGCAGCCAAGATCCCACAGGGAATAATTCACCCCTCCACTTT. The rearrangement links TRBV4-3 to TRBJ1-6; maybe TRBD1 (6 bases). This CDR3 comprises 16 residues. Trimming stripped 0 bases from V and 5 bases from J, with 11 bases between. Germline CDR1 is LGHNA and CDR2 is YSLEER.

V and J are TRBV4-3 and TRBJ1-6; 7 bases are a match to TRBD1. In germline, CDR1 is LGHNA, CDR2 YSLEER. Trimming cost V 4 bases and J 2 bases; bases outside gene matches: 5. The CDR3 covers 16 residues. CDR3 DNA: TGCGCCAGCAGCCGTGACAGGGAAGCCTATAATTCACCCCTCCACTTT. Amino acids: CASSRDREAYNSPLHF.

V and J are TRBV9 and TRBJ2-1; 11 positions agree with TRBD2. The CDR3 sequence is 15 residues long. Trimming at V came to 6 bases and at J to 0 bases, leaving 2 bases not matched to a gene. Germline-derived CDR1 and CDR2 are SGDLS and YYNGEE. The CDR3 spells CASNLAGGSYNEQFF. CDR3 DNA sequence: TGTGCCAGCAACCTAGCGGGGGGCTCCTACAATGAGCAGTTCTTC.

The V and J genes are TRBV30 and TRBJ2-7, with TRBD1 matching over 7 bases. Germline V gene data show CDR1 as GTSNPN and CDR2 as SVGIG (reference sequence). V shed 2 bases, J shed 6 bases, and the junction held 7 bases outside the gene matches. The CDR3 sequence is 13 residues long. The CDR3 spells CAWSSGQASEQYF. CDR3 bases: TGTGCCTGGAGTTCCGGACAGGCTTCCGAGCAGTACTTC.